The sample holds a few counts of the clone carrying this T cell receptor beta chain. The data derive from a study of blood T cell repertoires in COVID-19. For the study at large: Nucleic acid was either cDNA or gDNA, and it came from T cells, B-cell-depleted T cells, or PBMCs.

Germline-derived CDR1 and CDR2 are MDHEN and SYDVKM. V was pared by 6 bases and J by 0 bases, with 18 bases of the junction left unmatched. The CDR3 length is 20 residues. Living in under 30 US areas, the participants were between roughly 18 and 89 years of age. Participants' reported clinical history set cohort assignment. Per the original data handling: Reference gene primer amplification gave estimated nucleated cell counts. The method was immunoSEQ multiplex PCR; TCRdb's version includes in-frame clones alone and lacks a portion of them. V and J calls plus clone size are reproduced from that table; the DNA served to infer D and trimming. The top ten hold roughly 3.9% of the sample, which has around 250,000 clones, 70% to 90% seen once.

The V call is TRBV28, the J call TRBJ1-4; TRBD1 agrees at 8 bases. This TCR derives from a young woman with acute COVID-19. Sequences were obtained from PBMCs or T cells enriched from blood (not recorded which). CDR3 bases: TGTGCCAGCAGGCGCGACAGGGGTTTACCCACTTGGGCAACTAATGAAAAACTGTTTTTT. This codes for CASRRDRGLPTWATNEKLFF.